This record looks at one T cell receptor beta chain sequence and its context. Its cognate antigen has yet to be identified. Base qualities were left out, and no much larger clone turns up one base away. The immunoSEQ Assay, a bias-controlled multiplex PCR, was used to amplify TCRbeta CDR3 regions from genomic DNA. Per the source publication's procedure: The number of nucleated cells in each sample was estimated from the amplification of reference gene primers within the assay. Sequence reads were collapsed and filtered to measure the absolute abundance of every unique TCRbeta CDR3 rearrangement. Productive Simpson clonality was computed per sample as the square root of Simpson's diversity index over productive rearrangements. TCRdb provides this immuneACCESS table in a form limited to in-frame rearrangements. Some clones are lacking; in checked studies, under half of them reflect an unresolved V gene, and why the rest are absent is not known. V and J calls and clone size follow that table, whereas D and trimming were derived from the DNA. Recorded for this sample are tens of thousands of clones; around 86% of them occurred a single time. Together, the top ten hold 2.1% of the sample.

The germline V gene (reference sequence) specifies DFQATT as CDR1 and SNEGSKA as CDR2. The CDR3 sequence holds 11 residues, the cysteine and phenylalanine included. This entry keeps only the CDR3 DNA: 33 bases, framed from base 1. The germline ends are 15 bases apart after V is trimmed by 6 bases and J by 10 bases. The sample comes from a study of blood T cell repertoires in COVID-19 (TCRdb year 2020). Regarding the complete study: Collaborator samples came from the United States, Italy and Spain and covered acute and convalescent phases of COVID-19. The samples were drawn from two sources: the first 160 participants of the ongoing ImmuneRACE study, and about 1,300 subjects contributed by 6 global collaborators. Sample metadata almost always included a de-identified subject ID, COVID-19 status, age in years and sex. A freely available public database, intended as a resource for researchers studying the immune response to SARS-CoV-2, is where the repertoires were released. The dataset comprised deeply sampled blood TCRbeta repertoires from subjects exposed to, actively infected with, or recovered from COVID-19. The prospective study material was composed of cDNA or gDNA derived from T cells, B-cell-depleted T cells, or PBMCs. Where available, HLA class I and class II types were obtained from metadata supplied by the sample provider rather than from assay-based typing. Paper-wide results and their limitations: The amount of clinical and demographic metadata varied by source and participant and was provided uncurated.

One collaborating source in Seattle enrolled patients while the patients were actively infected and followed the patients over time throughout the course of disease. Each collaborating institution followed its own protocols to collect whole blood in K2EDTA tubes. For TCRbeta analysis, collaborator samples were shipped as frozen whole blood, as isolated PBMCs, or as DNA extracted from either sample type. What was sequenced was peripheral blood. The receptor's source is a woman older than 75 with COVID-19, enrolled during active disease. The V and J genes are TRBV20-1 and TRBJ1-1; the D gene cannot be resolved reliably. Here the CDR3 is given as CSARGILVAFF. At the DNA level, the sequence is TGCAGTGCCCGAGGGATCCTGGTAGCTTTCTTT.